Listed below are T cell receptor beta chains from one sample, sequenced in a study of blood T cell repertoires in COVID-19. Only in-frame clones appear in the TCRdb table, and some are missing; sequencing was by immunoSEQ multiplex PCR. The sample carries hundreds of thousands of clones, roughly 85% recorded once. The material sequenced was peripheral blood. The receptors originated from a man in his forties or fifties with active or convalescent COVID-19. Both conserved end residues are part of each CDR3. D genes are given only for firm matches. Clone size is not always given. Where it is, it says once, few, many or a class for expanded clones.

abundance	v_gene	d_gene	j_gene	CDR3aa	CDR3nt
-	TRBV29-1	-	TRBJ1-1	CSVDLGGVGTEAFF	TGCAGCGTTGATTTGGGGGGTGTGGGCACTGAAGCTTTCTTT
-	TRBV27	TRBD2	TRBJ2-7	CASSLSGGYSSYEQYF	TGTGCCAGCAGCCTATCGGGGGGGTACAGCTCCTACGAGCAGTACTTC
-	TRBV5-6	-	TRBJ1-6	CASSYQGYNSPLHF	TGTGCCAGCAGCTACCAGGGTTATAATTCACCCCTCCACTTT
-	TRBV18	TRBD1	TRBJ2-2	CASSPQGADPGELFF	TGTGCCAGCTCACCACAGGGGGCTGACCCCGGGGAGCTGTTTTTT
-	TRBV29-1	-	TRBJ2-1	CSVEATAGLDNEQFF	TGCAGCGTTGAAGCAACGGCGGGACTGGACAATGAGCAGTTCTTC
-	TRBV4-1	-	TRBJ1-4	CASSQQEYEKLFF	TGCGCCAGCAGCCAACAGGAATATGAAAAACTGTTTTTT
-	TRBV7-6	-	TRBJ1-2	CASTNRVSDGYTF	TGTGCCAGCACAAACAGGGTCTCGGATGGCTACACCTTC
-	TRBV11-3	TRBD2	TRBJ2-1	CASSSYGTSGNNEQFF	TGTGCCAGCAGCTCTTATGGGACTAGCGGAAACAATGAGCAGTTCTTC
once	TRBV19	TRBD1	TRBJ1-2	CASSGDRGDYGYTF	TGTGCCAGTAGCGGAGACAGGGGTGACTATGGCTACACCTTC
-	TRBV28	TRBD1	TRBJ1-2	CASSFSDRGNGYTF	TGTGCCAGCAGTTTTTCGGACAGGGGGAATGGCTACACCTTC
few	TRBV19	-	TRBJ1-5	CASTDNLGNQPQHF	TGTGCCAGTACCGACAATCTGGGCAATCAGCCCCAGCATTTT
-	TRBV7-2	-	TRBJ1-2	CASSSQTGEGYGYTF	TGTGCCAGCAGCTCCCAGACCGGAGAGGGCTATGGCTACACCTTC
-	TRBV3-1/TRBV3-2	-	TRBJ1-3	CASSPRGPGSGNTIYF	TGTGCCAGCAGCCCCAGGGGCCCCGGCTCTGGAAACACCATATATTTT
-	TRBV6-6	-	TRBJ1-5	CASSWGEVKGQPQHF	TGTGCCAGTTCCTGGGGGGAAGTCAAGGGTCAGCCCCAGCATTTT
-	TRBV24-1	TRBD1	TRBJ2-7	CATSDPLTGSYEQYF	TGTGCCACCAGTGACCCCTTGACAGGGTCCTACGAGCAGTACTTC